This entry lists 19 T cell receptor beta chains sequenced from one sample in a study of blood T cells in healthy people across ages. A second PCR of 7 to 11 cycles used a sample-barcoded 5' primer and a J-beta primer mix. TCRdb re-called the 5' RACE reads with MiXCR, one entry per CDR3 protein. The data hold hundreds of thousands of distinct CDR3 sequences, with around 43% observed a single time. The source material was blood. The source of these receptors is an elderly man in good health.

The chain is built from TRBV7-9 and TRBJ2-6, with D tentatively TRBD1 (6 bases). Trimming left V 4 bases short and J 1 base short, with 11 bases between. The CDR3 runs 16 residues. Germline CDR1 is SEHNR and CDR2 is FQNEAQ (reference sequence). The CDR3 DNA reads TGTGCCAGCAGCTCCGGGACACAGTCTGGGGCCAACGTCCTGACTTTC. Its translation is CASSSGTQSGANVLTF.

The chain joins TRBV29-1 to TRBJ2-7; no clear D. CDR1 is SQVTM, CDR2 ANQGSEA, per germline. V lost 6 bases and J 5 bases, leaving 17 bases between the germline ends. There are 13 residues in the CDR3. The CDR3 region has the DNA TGCAGCGTCGTTCCGTGGGTTTCAAACGAGCAGTACTTC. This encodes CSVVPWVSNEQYF.

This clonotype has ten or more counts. The CDR3: CASSYTPQQGASEAFF. For the CDR3, the DNA is TGTGCCAGCAGCTACACCCCGCAACAGGGGGCATCTGAAGCTTTCTTT. The chain has TRBV3-1 and TRBJ1-1; 9 bases agree with TRBD1. The germline V gene encodes CDR1 LGHDT and CDR2 YNNKEL (reference sequence). V lost 5 bases, J lost 6 bases, and 13 bases stayed unmatched. The CDR3 loop spans 16 amino acids.

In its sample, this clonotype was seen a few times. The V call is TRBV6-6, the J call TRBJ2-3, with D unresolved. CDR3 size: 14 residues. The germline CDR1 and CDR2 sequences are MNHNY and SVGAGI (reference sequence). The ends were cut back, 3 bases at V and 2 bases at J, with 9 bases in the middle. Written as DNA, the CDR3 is TGTGCCAGCAGTTATCTGGTCTACACAGATACGCAGTATTTT. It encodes CASSYLVYTDTQYF.

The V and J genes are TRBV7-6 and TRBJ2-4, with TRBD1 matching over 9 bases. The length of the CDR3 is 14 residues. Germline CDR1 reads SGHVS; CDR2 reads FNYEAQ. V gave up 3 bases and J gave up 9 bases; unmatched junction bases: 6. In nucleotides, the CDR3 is TGTGCCAGCAGCTTGGGACAGGGAAAAGCCATTCAGTACTTC. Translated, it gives CASSLGQGKAIQYF.

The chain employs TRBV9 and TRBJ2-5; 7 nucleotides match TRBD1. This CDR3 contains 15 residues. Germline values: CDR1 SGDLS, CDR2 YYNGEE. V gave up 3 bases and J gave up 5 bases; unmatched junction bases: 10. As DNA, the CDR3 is TGTGCCAGCAGCGGAGGAGAGGGGGCTGGGGAGACCCAGTACTTC. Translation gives CASSGGEGAGETQYF.

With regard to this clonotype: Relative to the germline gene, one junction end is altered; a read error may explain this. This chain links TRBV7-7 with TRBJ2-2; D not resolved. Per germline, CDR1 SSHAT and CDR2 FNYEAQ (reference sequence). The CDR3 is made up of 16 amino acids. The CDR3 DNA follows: TGTGCTAGCAGCTACACCGCGGTTTCGAACACCGGGGAGCTGTTTTTT. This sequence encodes CASSYTAVSNTGELFF.

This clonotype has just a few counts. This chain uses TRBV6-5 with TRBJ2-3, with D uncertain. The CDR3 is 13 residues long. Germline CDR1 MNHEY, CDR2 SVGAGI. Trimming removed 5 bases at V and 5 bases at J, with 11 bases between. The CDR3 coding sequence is TGTGCCAGCAGTCGCGGACCGGAAGATACGCAGTATTTT. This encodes CASSRGPEDTQYF.

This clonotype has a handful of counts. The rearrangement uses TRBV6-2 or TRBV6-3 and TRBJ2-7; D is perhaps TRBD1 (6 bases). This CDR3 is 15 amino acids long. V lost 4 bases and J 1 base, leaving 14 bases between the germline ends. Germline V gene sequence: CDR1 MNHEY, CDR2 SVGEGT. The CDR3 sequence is CASSSRQAPSYEQYF. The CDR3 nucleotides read TGTGCCAGCAGTTCCCGACAGGCACCATCCTACGAGCAGTACTTC.

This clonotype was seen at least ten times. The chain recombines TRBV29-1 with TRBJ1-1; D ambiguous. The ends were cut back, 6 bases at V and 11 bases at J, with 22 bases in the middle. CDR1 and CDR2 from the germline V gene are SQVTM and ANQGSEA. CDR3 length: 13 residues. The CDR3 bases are TGCAGCGTCGCCTCCGACACCGCGCGTCCGGCTTTCTTT. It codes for CSVASDTARPAFF.

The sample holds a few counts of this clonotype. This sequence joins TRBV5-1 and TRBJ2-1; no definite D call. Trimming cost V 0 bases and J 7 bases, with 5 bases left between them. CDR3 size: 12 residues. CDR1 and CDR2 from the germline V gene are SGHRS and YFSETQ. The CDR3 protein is CASSLAFNEQFF. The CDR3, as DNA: TGCGCCAGCAGCTTGGCTTTTAATGAGCAGTTCTTC.

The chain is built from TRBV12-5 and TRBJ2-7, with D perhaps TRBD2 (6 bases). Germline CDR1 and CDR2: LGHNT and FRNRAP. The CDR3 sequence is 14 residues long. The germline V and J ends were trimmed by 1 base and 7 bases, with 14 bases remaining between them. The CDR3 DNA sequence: TGTGCTAGTGGTTTGGGACTAGATAGGAATGAGCAGTACTTC. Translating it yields CASGLGLDRNEQYF. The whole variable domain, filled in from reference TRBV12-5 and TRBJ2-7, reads DARVTQTPRHKVTEMGQEVTMRCQPILGHNTVFWYRQTMMQGLELLAYFRNRAPLDDSGMPKDRFSAEMPDATLATLKIQPSEPRDSAVYFCASGLGLDRNEQYFGPGTRLTVT.

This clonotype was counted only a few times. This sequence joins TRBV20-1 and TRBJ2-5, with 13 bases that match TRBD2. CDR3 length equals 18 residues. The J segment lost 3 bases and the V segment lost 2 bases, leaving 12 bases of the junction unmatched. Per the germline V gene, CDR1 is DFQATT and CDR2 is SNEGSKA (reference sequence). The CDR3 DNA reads TGCAGTGCTAGATTTATTATTGGGACTAGCGGGGAAAAAGAGACCCAGTACTTC. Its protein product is CSARFIIGTSGEKETQYF.

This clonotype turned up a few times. As DNA, the CDR3 is TGTGCCAGCAGTGCCGACAGGGACCAAGAGACCCAGTACTTC. This codes for CASSADRDQETQYF. The chain has TRBV2 and TRBJ2-5; TRBD1 agrees at 7 bases. V gave up 4 bases and J gave up 0 bases; unmatched junction bases: 2. Germline-derived CDR1 and CDR2 are SNHLY and FYNNEI. This CDR3 is built from 14 residues.

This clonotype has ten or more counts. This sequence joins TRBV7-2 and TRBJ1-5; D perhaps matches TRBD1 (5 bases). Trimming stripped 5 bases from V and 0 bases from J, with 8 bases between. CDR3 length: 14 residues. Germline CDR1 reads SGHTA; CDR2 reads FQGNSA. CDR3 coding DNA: TGTGCCAGCAGCAGGCAGGGTAGCAATCAGCCCCAGCATTTT. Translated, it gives CASSRQGSNQPQHF.

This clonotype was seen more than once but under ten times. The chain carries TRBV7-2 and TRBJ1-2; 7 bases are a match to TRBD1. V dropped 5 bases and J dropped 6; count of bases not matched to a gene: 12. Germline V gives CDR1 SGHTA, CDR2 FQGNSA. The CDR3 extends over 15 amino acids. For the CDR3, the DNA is TGTGCCAGCAGCCCTCAGACAGGGTCTATTGATGGCTACACCTTC. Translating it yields CASSPQTGSIDGYTF.

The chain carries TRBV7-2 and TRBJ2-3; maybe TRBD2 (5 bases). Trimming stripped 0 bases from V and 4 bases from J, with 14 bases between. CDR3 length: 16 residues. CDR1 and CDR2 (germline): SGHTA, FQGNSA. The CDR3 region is CASSLAQSRESDTQYF. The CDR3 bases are TGTGCCAGCAGCTTAGCGCAATCAAGGGAGTCAGATACGCAGTATTTT.

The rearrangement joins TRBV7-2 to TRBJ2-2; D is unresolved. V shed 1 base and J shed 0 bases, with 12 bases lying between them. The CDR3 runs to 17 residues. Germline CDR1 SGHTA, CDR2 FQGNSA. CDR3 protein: CASSLVGPGSNTGELFF. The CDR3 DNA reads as TGTGCCAGCAGCTTAGTAGGGCCGGGCTCGAACACCGGGGAGCTGTTTTTT.

The CDR3 nucleotides read TGTGCCAGCAGTTACTCGAGGGGAGTTGCAACAGATACGCAGTATTTT. It codes for CASSYSRGVATDTQYF. V usage is TRBV6-5 and J usage is TRBJ2-3, with D possibly called TRBD1 or TRBD2 (5 bases each). Deletions cut 0 bases from V and 3 bases from J, with 13 bases between. Germline CDR1 and CDR2: MNHEY and SVGAGI. There are 16 residues in the CDR3.